This T cell receptor (beta chain) was identified in a study of T cells after yellow fever vaccination. The CDR3 is made up of 14 amino acids. Germline loops: CDR1 SEHNR, CDR2 FQNEAQ (reference sequence). V was cut by 3 bases and J by 10 bases, with 16 bases left in between. This clonotype was counted a few times. The antigen is unknown. 5'RACE template switching produced TCR cDNA carrying a universal primer site and UMIs. TCRdb processed the 5' RACE reads anew with MiXCR; each CDR3 protein has one entry. The sample lists 300,000 to 450,000 distinct CDR3 sequences; 8.1% were seen once. General study points: Within FACS-sorted repertoires, abundant clonotypes contaminating from the bulk population could be present.

This chain joins TRBV7-9 and TRBJ1-5; D possibly corresponds to TRBD1 (6 bases). Specimen: PBMCs, collected roughly 47 days after the first yellow fever vaccination. This clonotype was sampled from a man aged 18 to 29 who received the YFV17D yellow fever vaccine. CDR3: CASSFVGGLGPQHF. The CDR3 DNA sequence: TGTGCCAGCAGCTTTGTTGGGGGCCTCGGTCCCCAGCATTTT.